The rows below give T cell receptor beta chains drawn from one sample of a study of cytomegalovirus exposure and HLA in healthy donors. Libraries were prepared by immunoSEQ multiplex PCR; TCRdb keeps only in-frame clonotypes and omits some of them. The table records about 240,000 clones, about 83% of them present only once. Sequenced input: PBMCs. The receptors shown here come from a man aged 18 to 30 in good health and CMV-seronegative. CDR3s leave out the opening cysteine and the closing phenylalanine or tryptophan.

V gene: TRBV28
J gene: TRBJ1-4
CDR3 protein: ASSSLTGGSEKLF

V gene: TRBV28
J gene: TRBJ2-7
CDR3 protein: ASTTGVEQY

V gene: TRBV19
J gene: TRBJ1-1
CDR3 protein: ASSIGGNTEAF

V gene: TRBV4-3
J gene: TRBJ2-3
CDR3 protein: ASSHLEGTDTQY

V gene: TRBV19
J gene: TRBJ2-3
CDR3 protein: ASSPGTSGSKTDTQY

V gene: TRBV5-1
J gene: TRBJ2-3
CDR3 protein: ASSLLAGRAVRTDTQY

V gene: TRBV11-2
J gene: TRBJ2-2
CDR3 protein: ASSLTGTGIFGELF

V gene: TRBV28
J gene: TRBJ2-5
CDR3 protein: ASSLSTGEETQY

V gene: TRBV29-1
J gene: TRBJ2-5
CDR3 protein: SVTGTAQETQY

V gene: TRBV2
J gene: TRBJ1-4
CDR3 protein: ASETGNEKLF